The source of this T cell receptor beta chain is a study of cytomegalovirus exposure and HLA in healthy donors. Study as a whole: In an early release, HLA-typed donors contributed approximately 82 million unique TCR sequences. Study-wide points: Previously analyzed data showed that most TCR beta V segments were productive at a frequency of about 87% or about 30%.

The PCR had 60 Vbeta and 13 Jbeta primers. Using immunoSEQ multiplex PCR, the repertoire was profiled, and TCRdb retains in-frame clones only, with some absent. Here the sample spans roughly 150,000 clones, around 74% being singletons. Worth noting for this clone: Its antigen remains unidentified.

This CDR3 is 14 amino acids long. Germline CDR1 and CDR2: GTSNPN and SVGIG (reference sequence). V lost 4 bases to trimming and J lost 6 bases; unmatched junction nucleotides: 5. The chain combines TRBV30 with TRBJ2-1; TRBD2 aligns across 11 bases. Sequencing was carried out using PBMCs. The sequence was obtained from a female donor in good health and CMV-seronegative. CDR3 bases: TGTGCCTGGATCGGACTAGCGGGCCGCAATGAGCAGTTCTTC. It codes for CAWIGLAGRNEQFF.